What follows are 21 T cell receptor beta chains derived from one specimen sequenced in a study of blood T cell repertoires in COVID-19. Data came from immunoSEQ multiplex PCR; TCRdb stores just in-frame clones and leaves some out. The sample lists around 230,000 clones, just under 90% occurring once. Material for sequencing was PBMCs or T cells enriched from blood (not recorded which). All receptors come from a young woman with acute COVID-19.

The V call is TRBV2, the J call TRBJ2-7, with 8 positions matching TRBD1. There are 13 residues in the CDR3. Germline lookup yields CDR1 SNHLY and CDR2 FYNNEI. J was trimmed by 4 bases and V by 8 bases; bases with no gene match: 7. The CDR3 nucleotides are TGTGCCAGCGAGGGGACAGGCCGATACGAGCAGTACTTC. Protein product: CASEGTGRYEQYF.

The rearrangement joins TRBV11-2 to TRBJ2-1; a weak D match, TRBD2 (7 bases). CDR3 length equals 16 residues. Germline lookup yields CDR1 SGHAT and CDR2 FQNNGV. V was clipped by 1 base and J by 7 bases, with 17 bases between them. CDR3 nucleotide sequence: TGTGCCAGCAGCTTAGGGGGAGGGGGAGTAGTTAATGAGCAGTTCTTC. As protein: CASSLGGGGVVNEQFF.

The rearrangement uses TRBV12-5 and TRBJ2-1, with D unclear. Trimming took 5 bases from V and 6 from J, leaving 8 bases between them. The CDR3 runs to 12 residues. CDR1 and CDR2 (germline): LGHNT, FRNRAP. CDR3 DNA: TGTGCTAGTGGTCCCGGGTCCAATGAGCAGTTCTTC. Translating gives CASGPGSNEQFF. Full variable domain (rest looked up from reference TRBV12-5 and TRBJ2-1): DARVTQTPRHKVTEMGQEVTMRCQPILGHNTVFWYRQTMMQGLELLAYFRNRAPLDDSGMPKDRFSAEMPDATLATLKIQPSEPRDSAVYFCASGPGSNEQFFGPGTRLTVL.

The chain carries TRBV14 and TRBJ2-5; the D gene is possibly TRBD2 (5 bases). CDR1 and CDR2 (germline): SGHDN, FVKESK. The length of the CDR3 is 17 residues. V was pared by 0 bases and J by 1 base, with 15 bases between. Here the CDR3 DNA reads TGTGCCAGCAGCCAAGATCTTGGCGCAGCGGCCCAAGAGACCCAGTACTTC. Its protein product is CASSQDLGAAAQETQYF.

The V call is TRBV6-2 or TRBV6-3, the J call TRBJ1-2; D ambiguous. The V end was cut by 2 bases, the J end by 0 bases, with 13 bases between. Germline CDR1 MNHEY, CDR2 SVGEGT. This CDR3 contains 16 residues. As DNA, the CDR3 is TGTGCCAGCAGTTACAACAGTCCAACGGCTAACTATGGCTACACCTTC. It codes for CASSYNSPTANYGYTF.

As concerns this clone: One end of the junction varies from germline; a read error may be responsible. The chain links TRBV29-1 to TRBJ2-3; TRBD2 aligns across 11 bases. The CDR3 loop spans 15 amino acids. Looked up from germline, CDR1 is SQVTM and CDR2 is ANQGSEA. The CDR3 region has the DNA TGCAGCGGTGCAAGACTAGCGGGGAGCAGAGATACGCAGTATTTT. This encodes CSGARLAGSRDTQYF.

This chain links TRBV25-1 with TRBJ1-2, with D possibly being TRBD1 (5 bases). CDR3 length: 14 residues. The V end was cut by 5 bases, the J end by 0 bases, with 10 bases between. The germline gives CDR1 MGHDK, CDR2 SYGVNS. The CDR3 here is CASSRGVANYGYTF. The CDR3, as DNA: TGTGCCAGCAGTAGGGGCGTAGCTAACTATGGCTACACCTTC.

CDR3 coding DNA: TGTGCCAGCAGCACCGGACAGGTTAACTATGGCTACACCTTC. Translating it yields CASSTGQVNYGYTF. V gene TRBV7-8 combines with J gene TRBJ1-2; 7 nucleotides align to TRBD1. The V gene's germline CDR1 is SGHVS and CDR2 FQNEAQ. The trim removed 5 bases at V and 1 base at J, leaving 4 bases unmatched. The CDR3 is 14 amino acids.

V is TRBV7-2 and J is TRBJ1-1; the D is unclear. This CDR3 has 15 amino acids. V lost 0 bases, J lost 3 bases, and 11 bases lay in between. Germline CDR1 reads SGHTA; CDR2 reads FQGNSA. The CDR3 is CASSLAIGSHTEAFF. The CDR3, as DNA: TGTGCCAGCAGCTTAGCCATTGGGAGTCACACTGAAGCTTTCTTT.

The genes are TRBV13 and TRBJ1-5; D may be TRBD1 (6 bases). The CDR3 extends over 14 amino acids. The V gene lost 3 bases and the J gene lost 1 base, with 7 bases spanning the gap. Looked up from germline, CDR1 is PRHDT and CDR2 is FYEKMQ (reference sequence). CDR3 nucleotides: TGTGCCAGCAGCTTGAGGGGGAGCAATCAGCCCCAGCATTTT. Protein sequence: CASSLRGSNQPQHF. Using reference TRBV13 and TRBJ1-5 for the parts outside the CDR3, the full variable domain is AAGVIQSPRHLIKEKRETATLKCYPIPRHDTVYWYQQGPGQDPQFLISFYEKMQSDKGSIPDRFSAQQFSDYHSELNMSSLELGDSALYFCASSLRGSNQPQHFGDGTRLSIL.

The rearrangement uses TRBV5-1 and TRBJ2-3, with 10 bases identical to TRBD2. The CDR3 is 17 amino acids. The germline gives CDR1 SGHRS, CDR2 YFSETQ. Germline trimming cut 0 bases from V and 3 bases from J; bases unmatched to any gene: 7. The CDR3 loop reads CASSLAWLAGATDTQYF. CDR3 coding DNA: TGCGCCAGCAGCTTGGCCTGGCTAGCGGGGGCTACAGATACGCAGTATTTT.

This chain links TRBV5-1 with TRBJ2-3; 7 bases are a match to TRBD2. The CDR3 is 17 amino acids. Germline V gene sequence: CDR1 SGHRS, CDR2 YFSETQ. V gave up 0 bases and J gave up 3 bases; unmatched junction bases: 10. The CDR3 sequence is CASSLARSGGTTDTQYF. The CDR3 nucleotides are TGCGCCAGCAGCTTGGCTAGGTCGGGGGGAACGACAGATACGCAGTATTTT.

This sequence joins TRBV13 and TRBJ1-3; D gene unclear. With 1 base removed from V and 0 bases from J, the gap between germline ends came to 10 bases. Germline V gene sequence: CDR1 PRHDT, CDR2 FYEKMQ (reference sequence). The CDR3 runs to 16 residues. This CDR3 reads CASSLEESYSGNTIYF. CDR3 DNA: TGTGCCAGCAGCTTAGAGGAGAGCTACTCTGGAAACACCATATATTTT. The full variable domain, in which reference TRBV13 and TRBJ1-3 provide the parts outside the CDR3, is AAGVIQSPRHLIKEKRETATLKCYPIPRHDTVYWYQQGPGQDPQFLISFYEKMQSDKGSIPDRFSAQQFSDYHSELNMSSLELGDSALYFCASSLEESYSGNTIYFGEGSWLTVV.

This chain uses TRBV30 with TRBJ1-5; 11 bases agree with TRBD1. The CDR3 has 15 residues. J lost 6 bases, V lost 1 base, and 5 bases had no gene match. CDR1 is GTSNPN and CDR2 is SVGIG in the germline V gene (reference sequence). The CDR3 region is CAWSEGQGAAQPQHF. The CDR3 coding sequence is TGTGCCTGGAGTGAAGGACAGGGGGCGGCTCAGCCCCAGCATTTT.

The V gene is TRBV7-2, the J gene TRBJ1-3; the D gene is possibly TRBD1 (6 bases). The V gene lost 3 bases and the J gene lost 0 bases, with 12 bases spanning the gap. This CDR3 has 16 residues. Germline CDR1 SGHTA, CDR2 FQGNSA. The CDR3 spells CASSLGAAVSGNTIYF. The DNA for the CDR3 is TGTGCCAGCAGCTTGGGGGCGGCAGTCTCTGGAAACACCATATATTTT. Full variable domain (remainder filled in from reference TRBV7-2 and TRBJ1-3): GAGVSQSPSNKVTEKGKDVELRCDPISGHTALYWYRQSLGQGLEFLIYFQGNSAPDKSGLPSDRFSAERTGGSVSTLTIQRTQQEDSAVYLCASSLGAAVSGNTIYFGEGSWLTVV.

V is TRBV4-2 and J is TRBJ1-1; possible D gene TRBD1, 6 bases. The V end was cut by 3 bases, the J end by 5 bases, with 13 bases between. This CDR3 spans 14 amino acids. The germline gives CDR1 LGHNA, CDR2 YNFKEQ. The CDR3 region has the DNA TGTGCCAGCAGCCACCGAACAGGGACGACTGAAGCTTTCTTT. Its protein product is CASSHRTGTTEAFF.

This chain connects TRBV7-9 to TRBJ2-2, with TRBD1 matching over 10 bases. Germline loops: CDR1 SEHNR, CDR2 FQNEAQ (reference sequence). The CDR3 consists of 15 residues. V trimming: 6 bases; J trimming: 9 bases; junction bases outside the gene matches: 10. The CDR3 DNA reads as TGTGCCAGCAGACGGTCCGGGACAGGGGACAGGGAGCTGTTTTTT. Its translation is CASRRSGTGDRELFF.

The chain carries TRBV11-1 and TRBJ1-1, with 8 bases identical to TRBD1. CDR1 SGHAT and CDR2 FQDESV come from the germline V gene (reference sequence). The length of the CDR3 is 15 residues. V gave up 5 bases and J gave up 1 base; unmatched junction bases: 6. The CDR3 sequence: CASSLQGAKNTEAFF. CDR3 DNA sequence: TGTGCCAGCAGCCTTCAGGGGGCTAAGAACACTGAAGCTTTCTTT.

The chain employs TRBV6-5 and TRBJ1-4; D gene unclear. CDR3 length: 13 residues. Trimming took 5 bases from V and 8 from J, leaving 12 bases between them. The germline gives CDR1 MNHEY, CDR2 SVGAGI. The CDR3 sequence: CASSQTTGEKLFF. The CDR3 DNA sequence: TGTGCCAGCAGTCAAACGACCGGGGAAAAACTGTTTTTT.

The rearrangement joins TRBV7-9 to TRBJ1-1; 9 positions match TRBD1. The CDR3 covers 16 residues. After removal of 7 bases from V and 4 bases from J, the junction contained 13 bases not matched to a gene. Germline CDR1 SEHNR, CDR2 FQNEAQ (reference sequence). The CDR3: CASTPGQGIVGTEAFF. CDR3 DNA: TGTGCCAGCACCCCGGGACAGGGAATTGTGGGCACTGAAGCTTTCTTT.

In DNA form, the CDR3 reads TGTGCCAGCAGGACTCCCAGCTCCTACGAGCAGTACTTC. Its translation is CASRTPSSYEQYF. The chain links TRBV2 to TRBJ2-7, with D unresolved. This CDR3 is built from 13 residues. Trimming left V 6 bases short and J 0 bases short, with 9 bases between. From germline, CDR1 is SNHLY and CDR2 FYNNEI.